What follows are 26 T cell receptor beta chains derived from one specimen sequenced in a study of shared clonotypes between healthy human individuals. Naive CD8 cells lacked CD45RO and underwent positive selection for CCR7, leaving out terminally differentiated effector memory CD45RA+ cells. Method: immunoSEQ multiplex PCR; TCRdb's copy keeps in-frame clones and lacks some. The sample carries roughly 1,800,000 clones, roughly 95% recorded once. Sequencing input: naive CD8+ T cells sorted from blood. The receptors shown here come from a man aged 18 to 29 in good health.

The V call is TRBV6-5, the J call TRBJ2-3; D uncertain. V lost 0 bases and J 4 bases, leaving 8 bases between the germline ends. The CDR3 totals 14 residues. Germline CDR1 MNHEY, CDR2 SVGAGI. The CDR3 DNA sequence: TGTGCCAGCAGTTACTCTCATCAATCAGATACGCAGTATTTT. This sequence encodes CASSYSHQSDTQYF.

In its sample, this clone was seen once. This chain joins TRBV2 and TRBJ2-3; a weak D match, TRBD1 (5 bases). There are 14 residues in the CDR3. V lost 4 bases and J lost 4, with 12 bases in between. Per germline, CDR1 SNHLY and CDR2 FYNNEI. Written as DNA, the CDR3 is TGTGCCAGCAGTGGGCAGGGCAAGCCAGATACGCAGTATTTT. It encodes CASSGQGKPDTQYF.

The J gene is TRBJ2-5, the V gene TRBV6-5; 7 nucleotides align to TRBD2. The germline CDR1 and CDR2 sequences are MNHEY and SVGAGI. This CDR3 is built from 12 residues. With 8 bases clipped from V and 5 bases from J, the junction kept 5 bases outside the gene matches. The CDR3 loop is CASLGEGETQYF. The CDR3 coding sequence is TGTGCCAGCTTGGGGGAGGGGGAGACCCAGTACTTC.

With regard to this clone: The sample has other DNA sequences that encode this CDR3 too. The chain links TRBV7-2 to TRBJ2-2; no firm D call. CDR1 is SGHTA, CDR2 FQGNSA, per germline. The CDR3 totals 13 residues. The V gene lost 0 bases and the J gene lost 5 bases, with 4 bases spanning the gap. In DNA form, the CDR3 reads TGTGCCAGCAGCTTAGCGAGTACCGGGGAGCTGTTTTTT. This codes for CASSLASTGELFF.

This chain uses TRBV15 with TRBJ2-2, with 7 bases fitting TRBD2. Looked up from germline, CDR1 is LNHNV and CDR2 is YYDKDF (reference sequence). With V trimmed by 0 bases and J by 3 bases, 7 bases remained unmatched. There are 17 residues in the CDR3. The CDR3 sequence: CATSRDWLAGDTGELFF. CDR3 DNA sequence: TGTGCCACCAGCAGAGATTGGTTAGCGGGCGACACCGGGGAGCTGTTTTTT.

This clone was detected a few times. This chain uses TRBV27 with TRBJ1-1; 9 bases align to TRBD1. Per the germline V gene, CDR1 is MNHEY and CDR2 is SMNVEV (reference sequence). V shed 3 bases and J 5 bases; nucleotides not matched to a gene: 7. There are 15 residues in the CDR3. In DNA, the CDR3 is TGTGCCAGCAGTTTTGGAACAGGGGGCGGGACTGAAGCTTTCTTT. This encodes CASSFGTGGGTEAFF.

The genes are TRBV9 and TRBJ2-7; a possible D gene is TRBD2 (6 bases). This CDR3 contains 16 residues. Germline assignment: CDR1 SGDLS and CDR2 YYNGEE. Trimming pared 3 bases from V and 3 bases from J, leaving 19 bases between. CDR3 nucleotides: TGTGCCAGCAGCGCCGGGGACTCACTGTCAGACTACGAGCAGTACTTC. As protein: CASSAGDSLSDYEQYF.

The chain combines TRBV7-9 with TRBJ2-7, with 7 positions matching TRBD2. The V gene's germline CDR1 is SEHNR and CDR2 FQNEAQ (reference sequence). The CDR3 has 15 amino acids. J lost 2 bases, V lost 4 bases, and 8 bases had no gene match. CDR3 in amino acids: CASSYPPGGPYEQYF. In DNA, the CDR3 is TGTGCCAGCAGCTATCCCCCGGGGGGTCCCTACGAGCAGTACTTC.

The chain recombines TRBV29-1 with TRBJ1-3, with unresolved D. This CDR3 spans 11 amino acids. The germline V and J ends were trimmed by 5 bases and 7 bases, with 9 bases remaining between them. CDR1 is SQVTM and CDR2 is ANQGSEA in the germline V gene. CDR3 region: CSVRPGNTIYF. CDR3 nucleotide sequence: TGCAGCGTTCGTCCGGGGAACACCATATATTTT.

The gene calls are TRBV27 and TRBJ1-4, with 9 bases that match TRBD1. This CDR3 spans 16 amino acids. The germline V gene encodes CDR1 MNHEY and CDR2 SMNVEV (reference sequence). Germline trimming cut 0 bases from V and 7 bases from J; bases unmatched to any gene: 6. In nucleotides, the CDR3 is TGTGCCAGCAGTTTATCATTCGGGACAGGGAGTGAAAAACTGTTTTTT. This sequence encodes CASSLSFGTGSEKLFF.

The chain joins TRBV6-1 to TRBJ2-1; 8 bases align to TRBD2. Trimming took 4 bases from V and 3 from J; bases not matched to a gene: 8. Germline V gives CDR1 MNHNS, CDR2 SASEGT. The CDR3 runs to 16 residues. This CDR3 is CASSATSAPNYNEQFF. The CDR3 nucleotides are TGTGCCAGCAGTGCGACTAGCGCCCCTAACTACAATGAGCAGTTCTTC.

This rearrangement joins TRBV27 to TRBJ2-7; 10 bases map to TRBD2. Trimming removed 6 bases from V and 2 bases from J; junction bases left unmatched: 4. Germline V lookup: CDR1 MNHEY, CDR2 SMNVEV (reference sequence). The CDR3 loop spans 14 amino acids. CDR3 in amino acids: CASRRLAGTYEQYF. As DNA, the CDR3 is TGTGCCAGCAGGAGACTAGCGGGCACCTACGAGCAGTACTTC.

The V call is TRBV18, the J call TRBJ2-7; D remains unclear. The germline gives CDR1 KGHSH, CDR2 LQKENI. The CDR3 spans 13 residues. V was clipped by 4 bases and J by 3 bases, with 10 bases between them. The DNA of the CDR3 is TGTGCCAGCTCACAGGGAAGTTACTACGAGCAGTACTTC. This encodes CASSQGSYYEQYF. Full variable domain (missing parts from reference TRBV18 and TRBJ2-7): NAGVMQNPRHLVRRRGQEARLRCSPMKGHSHVYWYRQLPEEGLKFMVYLQKENIIDESGMPKERFSAEFPKEGPSILRIQQVVRGDSAAYFCASSQGSYYEQYFGPGTRLTVT.

The V and J genes are TRBV5-6 and TRBJ2-3, with 9 bases aligning to TRBD1. V dropped 3 bases and J dropped 5; count of bases not matched to a gene: 4. This CDR3 is 14 amino acids long. Germline assignment: CDR1 SGHDT and CDR2 YYEEEE. CDR3 region: CASSSGTGQDTQYF. The CDR3 region has the DNA TGTGCCAGCAGCTCAGGGACAGGGCAAGATACGCAGTATTTT.

The chain recombines TRBV27 with TRBJ2-7, with TRBD1 identical over 9 bases. Germline CDR1 reads MNHEY; CDR2 reads SMNVEV (reference sequence). The CDR3 has 17 residues. With V trimmed by 2 bases and J by 4 bases, 12 bases remained unmatched. The CDR3 sequence: CASSLITGGSPSYEQYF. The CDR3 DNA reads as TGTGCCAGCAGTTTAATAACAGGGGGCAGCCCGAGTTACGAGCAGTACTTC.

This chain uses TRBV11-2 with TRBJ1-3; 7 bases line up with TRBD1. Germline V gene lookup returns CDR1 SGHAT and CDR2 FQNNGV. The junction had 5 bases not matched to a gene; V was cut back by 5 bases and J by 4 bases. There are 14 residues in the CDR3. CDR3 region: CASSVGTEGNTIYF. The CDR3 DNA follows: TGTGCCAGCAGCGTGGGGACAGAAGGAAACACCATATATTTT.

This rearrangement joins TRBV6-6 to TRBJ1-1; no reliable D call. Germline V gene lookup returns CDR1 MNHNY and CDR2 SVGAGI (reference sequence). V was cut by 2 bases and J by 4 bases, with 14 bases left in between. There are 15 residues in the CDR3. This CDR3 reads CASSYLGGVGTEAFF. In DNA form, the CDR3 reads TGTGCCAGCAGTTACCTTGGCGGGGTCGGCACTGAAGCTTTCTTT.

This clone was detected once. V usage is TRBV30 and J usage is TRBJ1-1; tentatively, D is TRBD1 (5 bases). V was cut by 4 bases and J by 6 bases, with 15 bases left in between. The germline gives CDR1 GTSNPN, CDR2 SVGIG (reference sequence). This CDR3 contains 13 residues. CDR3: CAWTLGVWSEAFF. The CDR3 DNA reads as TGTGCCTGGACGCTAGGGGTTTGGTCTGAAGCTTTCTTT. The variable domain in full, with the rest retrieved from reference TRBV30 and TRBJ1-1, is SQTIHQWPATLVQPVGSPLSLECTVEGTSNPNLYWYRQAAGRGLQLLFYSVGIGQISSEVPQNLSASRPQDRQFILSSKKLLLSDSGFYLCAWTLGVWSEAFFGQGTRLTVV.

The chain carries TRBV9 and TRBJ2-1; TRBD1 aligns across 8 bases. Germline-derived CDR1 and CDR2 are SGDLS and YYNGEE. V dropped 2 bases and J dropped 8; count of bases not matched to a gene: 6. The CDR3 extends over 14 amino acids. In DNA form, the CDR3 reads TGTGCCAGCAGCGTTTTGCAGGGGGCGGATGAGCAGTTCTTC. Encoded protein: CASSVLQGADEQFF.

The chain has TRBV30 and TRBJ2-4; D unclear. Germline V gene data show CDR1 as GTSNPN and CDR2 as SVGIG (reference sequence). The CDR3 has 12 amino acids. Trimming pared 2 bases from V and 5 bases from J, leaving 7 bases between. The CDR3 DNA follows: TGTGCCTGGAGTCGATGGGAAAACATTCAGTACTTC. Protein: CAWSRWENIQYF.

This chain connects TRBV7-9 to TRBJ2-5; either TRBD1 or TRBD2 may supply D (5 bases each). Trimming shortened V by 6 bases and J by 5 bases, and 19 bases separated the two germline ends. Germline CDR1 is SEHNR and CDR2 is FQNEAQ (reference sequence). The CDR3 runs to 15 residues. Here the CDR3 DNA reads TGTGCCAGCAGTTCCCAGGGACCGGGGTTGGAGACCCAGTACTTC. Protein product: CASSSQGPGLETQYF.

This clone was seen only once. The chain has TRBV5-1 and TRBJ1-1; TRBD1 might be the D (5 bases). Germline values: CDR1 SGHRS, CDR2 YFSETQ. Trimming took 5 bases from V and 0 from J, leaving 8 bases between them. The CDR3 spans 13 residues. As DNA, the CDR3 is TGCGCCAGCAGGCAGGGTTTGAACACTGAAGCTTTCTTT. Translation gives CASRQGLNTEAFF.

V is TRBV2 and J is TRBJ2-5, with D unclear. Per germline, CDR1 SNHLY and CDR2 FYNNEI. The V and J ends lost 6 bases and 2 bases respectively, with 10 bases between them. The CDR3 is 13 residues long. Here the CDR3 DNA reads TGTGCCAGCAGCCTCGACCCGCAAGAGACCCAGTACTTC. Amino acid sequence: CASSLDPQETQYF.

In regard to this clone: The sample holds other DNA sequences that translate to the same CDR3. The J gene is TRBJ2-7, the V gene TRBV11-2; D call uncertain. This CDR3 contains 11 residues. The germline V gene has CDR1 SGHAT and CDR2 FQNNGV. Trimming removed 4 bases from V and 7 bases from J, with 8 bases in between. CDR3: CASSSAGEQYF. The CDR3 DNA is TGTGCCAGCAGCTCAGCTGGGGAGCAGTACTTC.

J is TRBJ2-1 and V is TRBV7-9; 10 nucleotides align to TRBD1. Losses at the gene ends were 5 bases for V and 10 bases for J; bases not matched to a gene: 11. The CDR3 totals 15 residues. Per the germline V gene, CDR1 is SEHNR and CDR2 is FQNEAQ (reference sequence). As DNA, the CDR3 is TGTGCCAGCAGCGACGGGACAGGGGTTCTGGTCGAGCAGTTCTTC. Translation gives CASSDGTGVLVEQFF.

The chain couples TRBV25-1 to TRBJ1-1, with D tentatively TRBD1 (5 bases). This CDR3 is built from 16 residues. Germline V gene lookup returns CDR1 MGHDK and CDR2 SYGVNS. Trimming stripped 2 bases from V and 1 base from J, with 14 bases between. The CDR3 DNA reads as TGTGCCAGCAGTGAAGGTCCGGGGCTGGCGAACACTGAAGCTTTCTTT. Protein product: CASSEGPGLANTEAFF.